This T cell receptor (beta chain) is from a study of neurological immune-mediated disorders. In regard to this clonotype: Its antigen is not known.

CDR3 length equals 15 residues. Germline V CDR1 and CDR2: SNHLY, FYNNEI. The germline V and J ends were trimmed by 1 base and 7 bases, with 13 bases remaining between them. Whole-study results and caveats: Patients with HTLV-1-associated myelopathy showed the most TCR clonal expansion. Those with multiple sclerosis showed the least, falling below healthy controls.

The making of cDNA relied on 5'RACE with 10-nucleotide random UMIs. TCRdb used MiXCR to reprocess the 5' RACE reads, holding one entry per CDR3 protein. The sample yields 28,000 or so distinct CDR3 sequences, around 10% seen once. The source of this sequence is a man aged 55 to 70 in good health. The sequenced material came from PBMCs. J is TRBJ1-4 and V is TRBV2; the D gene is possibly TRBD1 (5 bases). CDR3 DNA sequence: TGTGCCAGCAGTGAAGAACGAACAGGACGTGAAAAACTGTTTTTT. Residues: CASSEERTGREKLFF.